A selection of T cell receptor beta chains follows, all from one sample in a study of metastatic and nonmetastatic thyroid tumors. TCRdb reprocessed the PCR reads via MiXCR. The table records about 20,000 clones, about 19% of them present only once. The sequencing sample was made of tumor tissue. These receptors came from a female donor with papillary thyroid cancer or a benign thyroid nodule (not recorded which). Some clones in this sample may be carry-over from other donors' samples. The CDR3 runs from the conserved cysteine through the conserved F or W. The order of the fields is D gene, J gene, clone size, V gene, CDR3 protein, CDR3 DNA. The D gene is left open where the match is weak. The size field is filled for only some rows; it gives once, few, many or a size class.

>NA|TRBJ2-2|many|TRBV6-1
CASKGTNTGELFF
TGTGCCAGCAAAGGGACCAACACCGGGGAGCTGTTTTTT
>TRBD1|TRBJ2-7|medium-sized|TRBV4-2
CASSQDRGQGYEQYF
TGTGCCAGCAGCCAAGATAGGGGACAGGGGTACGAGCAGTACTTC
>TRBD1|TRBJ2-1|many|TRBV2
CATRDRAYNEQFF
TGTGCCACCCGGGACAGGGCCTACAATGAGCAGTTCTTC
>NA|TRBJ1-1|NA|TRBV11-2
CASSSTGSPNTEAFF
TGTGCCAGCAGTTCCACCGGGAGCCCGAACACTGAAGCTTTCTTT
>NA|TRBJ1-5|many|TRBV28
CASSLTGIFFQPQHF
TGTGCCAGCAGTCTGACAGGTATTTTCTTTCAGCCCCAGCATTTT
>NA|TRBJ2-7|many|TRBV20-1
CSALSRQHEVYEQYF
TGCAGTGCCCTAAGCCGGCAGCATGAGGTCTACGAGCAGTACTTC
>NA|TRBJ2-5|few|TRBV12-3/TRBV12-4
CASSSIPGERETQYF
TGTGCCAGCAGCTCTATACCGGGAGAGCGGGAGACCCAGTACTTC
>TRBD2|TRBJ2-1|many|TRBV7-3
CASSLTVVAGVGHEQFF
TGTGCCAGCAGCCTAACGGTGGTAGCGGGAGTAGGCCATGAGCAGTTCTTC
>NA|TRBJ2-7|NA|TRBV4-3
CASSQDSGAPYEQYF
TGCGCCAGCAGCCAAGACAGCGGAGCCCCTTACGAGCAGTACTTC
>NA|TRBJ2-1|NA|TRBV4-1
CASSQAGGSKNEQFF
TGCGCCAGCAGCCAAGCGGGCGGATCGAAAAATGAGCAGTTCTTC
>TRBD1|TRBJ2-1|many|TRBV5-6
CASSSRDRGQWDEQFF
TGTGCCAGCAGCTCACGGGACAGGGGGCAATGGGATGAGCAGTTCTTC
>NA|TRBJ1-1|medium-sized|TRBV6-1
CASTLSVLNTEAFF
TGTGCCAGCACACTGTCGGTACTCAACACTGAAGCTTTCTTT
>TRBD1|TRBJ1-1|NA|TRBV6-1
CASNPTGGTEAFF
TGTGCCAGCAACCCGACAGGGGGCACTGAAGCTTTCTTT
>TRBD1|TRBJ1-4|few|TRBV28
CASSLSGTANEKLFF
TGTGCCAGCAGTTTATCCGGGACAGCTAATGAAAAACTGTTTTTT
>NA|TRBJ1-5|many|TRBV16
CASSRSRGQGGNQPQHF
TGTGCCAGCAGCCGTTCCAGGGGTCAGGGAGGCAATCAGCCCCAGCATTTT
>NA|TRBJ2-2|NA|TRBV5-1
CASSLESQGGELFF
TGCGCCAGCAGCTTGGAGAGTCAGGGCGGGGAGCTGTTTTTT